These T cell receptor beta chains were read from a single sample in a study of blood T cell repertoires in COVID-19. The assay was immunoSEQ multiplex PCR, and TCRdb's table has in-frame clones only and misses some. The sample records under 350,000 clones, nearly 90% being singletons. The source material was peripheral blood. The source is a woman under 40 with COVID-19, enrolled during active disease. Each CDR3 is given with its conserved first and last residue. A D gene is named only where the DNA matches it firmly. Rows give clone size only sometimes, using once, few, many, or a class for an expanded clone.

>-|TRBJ1-5|TRBV5-8|TRBD1
TGTGCCAGCAGCGTCGGGACAGGTCATAGCAATCAGCCCCAGCATTTT
CASSVGTGHSNQPQHF
>-|TRBJ2-3|TRBV5-4|TRBD2
TGTGCCAGCAGCTTGGACAGGGGACGACTAGCGGGGGAAGATACGCAGTATTTT
CASSLDRGRLAGEDTQYF
>-|TRBJ1-5|TRBV6-1|-
TGTGCCAGCAGTGAAGGAATCGGGAGCAATCAGCCCCAGCATTTT
CASSEGIGSNQPQHF
>-|TRBJ1-5|TRBV27|-
TGTGCCAGCAGTGCCCTGAGGGCGGAAGAGGGCAATCAGCCCCAGCATTTT
CASSALRAEEGNQPQHF
>-|TRBJ1-1|TRBV27|-
TGTGCCAGCAGTTTATGGGGGGGTGCCACTGAAGCTTTCTTT
CASSLWGGATEAFF
>once|TRBJ1-2|TRBV5-6|-
TGTGCCAGCAGCCCTGTCAGGGACTATGGCTACACCTTC
CASSPVRDYGYTF
>-|TRBJ1-1|TRBV18|TRBD1
TGTGCCACCGGGGGACAGGCCGGTGAAGCTTTCTTT
CATGGQAGEAFF
>-|TRBJ2-1|TRBV3-1/TRBV3-2|-
TGTGCCAGCAGCCATGAGAACGGAGGGAGGGGGAATGAGCAGTTCTTC
CASSHENGGRGNEQFF
>-|TRBJ2-3|TRBV29-1|TRBD2
TGCAGCGCCTCGGGTAGCGGGGGGGTAGGAGATACGCAGTATTTT
CSASGSGGVGDTQYF
>-|TRBJ2-2|TRBV4-2|-
TGTGCCAGCAGCCAAGACGCGGAAACCGGGGAGCTGTTTTTT
CASSQDAETGELFF
>once|TRBJ2-2|TRBV23-1|-
TGCGCCAGCAGTCAGGGACACCGGAACACCGGGGAGCTGTTTTTT
CASSQGHRNTGELFF
>-|TRBJ2-5|TRBV20-1|-
TGCAGTGCTAGTTACAGGGCCGGGGAGACCCAGTACTTC
CSASYRAGETQYF
>-|TRBJ1-5|TRBV3-1/TRBV3-2|-
TGTGCCAGCAGCCGCGGGGACAATCAGCCCCAGCATTTT
CASSRGDNQPQHF
>-|TRBJ1-2|TRBV28|-
TGTGCCAGCAAACCGCGGCTTAGGCTGGTCTATGGCTACACCTTC
CASKPRLRLVYGYTF
>once|TRBJ1-4|TRBV6-1|TRBD1
TGTGCCAGCAGTGAAGACCGGCGGACAGGGGCTGAAAAACTGTTTTTT
CASSEDRRTGAEKLFF
>few|TRBJ1-1|TRBV10-3|-
TGTGCCATCAGTGATATGGCCACTGAAGCTTTCTTT
CAISDMATEAFF
>few|TRBJ1-5|TRBV29-1|-
TGCAGCGTTGTTCTTCCAGGGGCAGGACAGCCCCAGCATTTT
CSVVLPGAGQPQHF
>-|TRBJ1-6|TRBV3-1/TRBV3-2|TRBD1
TGTGCCAGCAGCCAAGAGGCAGGGGGCGCAGGTTCACCCCTCCACTTT
CASSQEAGGAGSPLHF
>-|TRBJ1-5|TRBV4-1|-
TGCGCCAGCAGCCCTATGGACAGTAGCAATCAGCCCCAGCATTTT
CASSPMDSSNQPQHF
>-|TRBJ2-3|TRBV19|-
TGTGCCAGTAGTTGGTCGCCCACAGGGTTCGGACAAGCTACGCAGTATTTT
CASSWSPTGFGQATQYF
>-|TRBJ2-3|TRBV2|TRBD1
TGTGCCAGCACCCGGAGCGGGACAGGGGGCACAGATACGCAGTATTTT
CASTRSGTGGTDTQYF
>-|TRBJ2-7|TRBV6-2/TRBV6-3|TRBD1
TGTGCCAGCAGTTACTCTCTAACAGGGGCCTACGAGCAGTACTTC
CASSYSLTGAYEQYF
>-|TRBJ2-3|TRBV4-2|-
TGTGCCAGCAGCCAAGATCAAAATCGGTTTGTAGCAGATACGCAGTATTTT
CASSQDQNRFVADTQYF
>-|TRBJ1-1|TRBV30|-
TGTGCCTGGAGGGAGGGGTTAGTGAACACTGAAGCTTTCTTT
CAWREGLVNTEAFF
>-|TRBJ1-2|TRBV20-1|-
TGCAGTGCTAGTGGGCAGAACTATGGCTACACCTTC
CSASGQNYGYTF
>-|TRBJ2-2|TRBV4-2|TRBD1
TGTGCCAGCAGCCAAGATGACAGGGGGGGACACGTCGGGGAGCTGTTTTTT
CASSQDDRGGHVGELFF